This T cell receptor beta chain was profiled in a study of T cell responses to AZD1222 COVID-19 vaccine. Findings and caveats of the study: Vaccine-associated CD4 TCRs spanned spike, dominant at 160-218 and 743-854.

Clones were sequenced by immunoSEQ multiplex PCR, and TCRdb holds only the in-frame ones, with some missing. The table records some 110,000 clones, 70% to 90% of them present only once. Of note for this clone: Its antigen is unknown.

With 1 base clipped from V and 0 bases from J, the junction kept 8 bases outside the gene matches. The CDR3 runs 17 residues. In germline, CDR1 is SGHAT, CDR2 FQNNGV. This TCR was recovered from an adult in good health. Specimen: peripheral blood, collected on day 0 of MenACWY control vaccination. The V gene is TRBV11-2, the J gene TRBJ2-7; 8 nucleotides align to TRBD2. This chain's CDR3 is CASSLVSLSGGSYEQYF. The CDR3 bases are TGTGCCAGCAGCTTAGTTTCCCTGAGCGGGGGCTCCTACGAGCAGTACTTC. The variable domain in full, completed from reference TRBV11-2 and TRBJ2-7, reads EAGVAQSPRYKIIEKRQSVAFWCNPISGHATLYWYQQILGQGPKLLIQFQNNGVVDDSQLPKDRFSAERLKGVDSTLKIQPAKLEDSAVYLCASSLVSLSGGSYEQYFGPGTRLTVT.